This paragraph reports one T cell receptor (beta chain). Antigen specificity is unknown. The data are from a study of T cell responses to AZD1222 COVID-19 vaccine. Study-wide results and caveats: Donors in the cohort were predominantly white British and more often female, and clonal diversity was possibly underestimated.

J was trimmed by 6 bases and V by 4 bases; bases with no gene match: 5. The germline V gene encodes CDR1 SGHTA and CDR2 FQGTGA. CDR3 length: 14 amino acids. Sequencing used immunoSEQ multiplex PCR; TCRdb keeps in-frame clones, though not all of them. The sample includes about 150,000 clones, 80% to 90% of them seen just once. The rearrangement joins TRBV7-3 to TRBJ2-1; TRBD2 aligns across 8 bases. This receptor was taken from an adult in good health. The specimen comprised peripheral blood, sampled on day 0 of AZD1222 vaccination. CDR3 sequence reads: CASSWSGRSNEQFF. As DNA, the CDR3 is TGTGCCAGCAGCTGGAGCGGGAGAAGCAATGAGCAGTTCTTC. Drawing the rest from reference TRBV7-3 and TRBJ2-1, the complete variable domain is GAGVSQTPSNKVTEKGKYVELRCDPISGHTALYWYRQSLGQGPEFLIYFQGTGAADDSGLPNDRFFAVRPEGSVSTLKIQRTERGDSAVYLCASSWSGRSNEQFFGPGTRLTVL.